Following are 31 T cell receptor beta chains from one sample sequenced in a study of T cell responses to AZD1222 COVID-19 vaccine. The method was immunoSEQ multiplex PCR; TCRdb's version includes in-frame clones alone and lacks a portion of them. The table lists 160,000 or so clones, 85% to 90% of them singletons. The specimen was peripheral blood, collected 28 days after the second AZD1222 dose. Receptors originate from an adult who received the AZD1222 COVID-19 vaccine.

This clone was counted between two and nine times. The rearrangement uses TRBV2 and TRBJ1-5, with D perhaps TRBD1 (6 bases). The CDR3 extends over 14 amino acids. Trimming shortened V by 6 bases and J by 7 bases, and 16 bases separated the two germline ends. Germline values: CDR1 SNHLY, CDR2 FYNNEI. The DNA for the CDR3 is TGTGCCAGCAGGTGGGGGGGCGGGCCACAGCCCCAGCATTTT. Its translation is CASRWGGGPQPQHF.

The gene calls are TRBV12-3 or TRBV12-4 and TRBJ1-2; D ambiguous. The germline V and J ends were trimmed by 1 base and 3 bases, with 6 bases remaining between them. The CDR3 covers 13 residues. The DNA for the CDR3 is TGTGCCAGCAGTTTAGTGGGGTACTATGGCTACACCTTC. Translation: CASSLVGYYGYTF.

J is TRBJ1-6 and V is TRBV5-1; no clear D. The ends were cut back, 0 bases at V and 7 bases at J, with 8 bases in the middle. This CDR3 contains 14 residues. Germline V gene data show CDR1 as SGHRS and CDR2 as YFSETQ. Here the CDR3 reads CASSLDWSNSPLHF. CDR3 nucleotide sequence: TGCGCCAGCAGCTTGGATTGGTCGAATTCACCCCTCCACTTT.

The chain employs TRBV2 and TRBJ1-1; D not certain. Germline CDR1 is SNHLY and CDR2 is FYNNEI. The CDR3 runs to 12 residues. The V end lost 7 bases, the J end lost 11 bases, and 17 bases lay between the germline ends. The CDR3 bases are TGTGCCAGCACTCCCGTGGACTATAGCGCTTTCTTT. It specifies CASTPVDYSAFF.

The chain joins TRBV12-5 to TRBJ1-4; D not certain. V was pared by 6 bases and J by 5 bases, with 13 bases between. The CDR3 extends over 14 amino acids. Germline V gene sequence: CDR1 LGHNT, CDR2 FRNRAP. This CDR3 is CASGHRLTNEKLFF. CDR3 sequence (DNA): TGTGCTAGTGGCCACCGACTGACGAATGAAAAACTGTTTTTT.

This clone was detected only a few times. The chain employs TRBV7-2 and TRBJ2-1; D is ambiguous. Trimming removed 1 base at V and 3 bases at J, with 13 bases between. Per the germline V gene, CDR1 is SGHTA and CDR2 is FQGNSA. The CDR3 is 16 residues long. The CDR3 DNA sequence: TGTGCCAGCAGCTTAGTAGCAAGCCTCGACTACAATGAGCAGTTCTTC. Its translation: CASSLVASLDYNEQFF.

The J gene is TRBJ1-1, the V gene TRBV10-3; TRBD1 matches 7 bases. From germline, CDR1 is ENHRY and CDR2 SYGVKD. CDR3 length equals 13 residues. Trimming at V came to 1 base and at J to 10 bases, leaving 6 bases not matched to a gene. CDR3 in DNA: TGTGCCATCAGTGAGTTTGACAGGGAGGGAGCTTTCTTT. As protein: CAISEFDREGAFF.

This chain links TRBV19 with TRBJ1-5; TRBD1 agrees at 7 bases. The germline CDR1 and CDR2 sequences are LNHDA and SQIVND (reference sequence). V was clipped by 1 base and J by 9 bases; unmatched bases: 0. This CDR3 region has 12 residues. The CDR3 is CASSIGTGPQHF. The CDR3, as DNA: TGTGCCAGTAGTATAGGGACAGGGCCCCAGCATTTT.

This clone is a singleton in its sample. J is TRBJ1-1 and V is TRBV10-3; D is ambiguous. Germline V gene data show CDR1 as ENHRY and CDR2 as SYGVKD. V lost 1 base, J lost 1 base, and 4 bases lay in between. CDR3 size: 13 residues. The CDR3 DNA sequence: TGTGCCATCAGTGAGTGGGGGAACACTGAAGCTTTCTTT. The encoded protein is CAISEWGNTEAFF.

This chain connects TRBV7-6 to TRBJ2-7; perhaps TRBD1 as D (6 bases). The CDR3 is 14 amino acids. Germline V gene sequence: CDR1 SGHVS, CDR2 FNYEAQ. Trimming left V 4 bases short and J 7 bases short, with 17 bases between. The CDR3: CASSYTGPYEEQYF. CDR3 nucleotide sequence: TGTGCCAGCAGCTATACAGGGCCCTACGAAGAGCAGTACTTC. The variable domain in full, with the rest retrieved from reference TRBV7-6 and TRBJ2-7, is GAGVSQSPRYKVTKRGQDVALRCDPISGHVSLYWYRQALGQGPEFLTYFNYEAQQDKSGLPNDRFSAERPEGSISTLTIQRTEQRDSAMYRCASSYTGPYEEQYFGPGTRLTVT.

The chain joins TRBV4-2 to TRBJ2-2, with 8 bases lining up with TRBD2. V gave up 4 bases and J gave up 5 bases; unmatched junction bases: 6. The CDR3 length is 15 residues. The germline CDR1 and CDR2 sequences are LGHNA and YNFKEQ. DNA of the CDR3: TGTGCCAGCAGCCTGTTTGCGGGGGGTACCGGGGAGCTGTTTTTT. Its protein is CASSLFAGGTGELFF.

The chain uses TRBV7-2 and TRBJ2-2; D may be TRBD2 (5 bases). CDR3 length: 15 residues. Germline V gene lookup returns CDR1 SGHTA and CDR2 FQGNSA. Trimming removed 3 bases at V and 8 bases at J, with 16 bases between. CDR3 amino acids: CASSFVTMGEGELFF. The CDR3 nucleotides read TGTGCCAGCAGCTTCGTGACAATGGGAGAGGGGGAGCTGTTTTTT. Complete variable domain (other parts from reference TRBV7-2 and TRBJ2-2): GAGVSQSPSNKVTEKGKDVELRCDPISGHTALYWYRQSLGQGLEFLIYFQGNSAPDKSGLPSDRFSAERTGGSVSTLTIQRTQQEDSAVYLCASSFVTMGEGELFFGEGSRLTVL.

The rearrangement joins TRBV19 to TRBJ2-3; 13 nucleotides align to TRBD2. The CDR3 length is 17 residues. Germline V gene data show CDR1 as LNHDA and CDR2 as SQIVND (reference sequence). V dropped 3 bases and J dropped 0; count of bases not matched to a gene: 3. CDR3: CASSMGTSGVSTDTQYF. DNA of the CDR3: TGTGCCAGTAGTATGGGGACTAGCGGGGTTAGCACAGATACGCAGTATTTT.

CDR3 region: CASSNEFYEQYF. The CDR3 DNA is TGTGCCAGCAGTAATGAGTTCTACGAGCAGTACTTC. V is TRBV25-1 and J is TRBJ2-7, with D hard to call. The CDR3 sequence is 12 residues long. Per germline, CDR1 MGHDK and CDR2 SYGVNS. Trimming removed 5 bases at V and 3 bases at J, with 8 bases between.

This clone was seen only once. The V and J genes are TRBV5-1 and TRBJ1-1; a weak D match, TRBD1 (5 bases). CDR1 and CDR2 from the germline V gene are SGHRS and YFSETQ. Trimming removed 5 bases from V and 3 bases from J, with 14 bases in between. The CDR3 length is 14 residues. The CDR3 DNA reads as TGCGCCAGCAGTTTGAGGGGCGCTGACACTGAAGCTTTCTTT. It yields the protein CASSLRGADTEAFF.

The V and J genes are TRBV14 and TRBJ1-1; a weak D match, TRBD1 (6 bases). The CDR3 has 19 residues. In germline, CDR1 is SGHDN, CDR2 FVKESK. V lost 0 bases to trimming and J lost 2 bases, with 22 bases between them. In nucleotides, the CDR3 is TGTGCCAGCAGCCAAGAGATCGGGGTTAGAAGGGGGAGAAACACTGAAGCTTTCTTT. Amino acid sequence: CASSQEIGVRRGRNTEAFF.

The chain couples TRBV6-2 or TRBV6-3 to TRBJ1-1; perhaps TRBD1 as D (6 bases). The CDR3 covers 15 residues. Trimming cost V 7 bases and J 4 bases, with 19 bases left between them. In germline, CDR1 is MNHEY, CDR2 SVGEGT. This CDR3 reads CASTPSRDISTEAFF. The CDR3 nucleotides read TGTGCCAGCACCCCCTCCAGGGACATTAGCACTGAAGCTTTCTTT.

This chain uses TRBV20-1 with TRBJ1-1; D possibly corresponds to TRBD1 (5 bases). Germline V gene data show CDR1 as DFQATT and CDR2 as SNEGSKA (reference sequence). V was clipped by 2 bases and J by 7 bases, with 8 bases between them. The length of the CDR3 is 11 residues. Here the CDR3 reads CSARFQGEAFF. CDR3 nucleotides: TGCAGTGCTAGATTCCAGGGTGAAGCTTTCTTT.

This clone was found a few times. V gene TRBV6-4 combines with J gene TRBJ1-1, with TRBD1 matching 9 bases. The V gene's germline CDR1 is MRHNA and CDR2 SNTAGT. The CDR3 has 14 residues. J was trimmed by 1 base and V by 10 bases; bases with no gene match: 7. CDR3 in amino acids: CANYRGRPNTEAFF. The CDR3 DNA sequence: TGTGCCAATTACAGGGGGCGACCGAACACTGAAGCTTTCTTT.

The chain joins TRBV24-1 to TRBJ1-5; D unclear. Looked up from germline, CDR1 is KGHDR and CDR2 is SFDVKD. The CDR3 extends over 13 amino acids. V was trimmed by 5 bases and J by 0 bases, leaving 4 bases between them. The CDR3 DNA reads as TGTGCCACCAGTGCAGATAGCAATCAGCCCCAGCATTTT. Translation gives CATSADSNQPQHF.

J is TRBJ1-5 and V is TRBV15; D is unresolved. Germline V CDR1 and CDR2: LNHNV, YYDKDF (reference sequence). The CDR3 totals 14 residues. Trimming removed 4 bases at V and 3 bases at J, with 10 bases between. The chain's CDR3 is CATSTRLNNQPQHF. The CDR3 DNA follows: TGTGCCACCAGCACCAGGCTTAACAATCAGCCCCAGCATTTT.

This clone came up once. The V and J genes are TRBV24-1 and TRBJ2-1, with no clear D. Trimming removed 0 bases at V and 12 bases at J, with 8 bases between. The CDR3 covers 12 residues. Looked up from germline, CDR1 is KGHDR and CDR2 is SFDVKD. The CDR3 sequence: CATSDLRRTQFF. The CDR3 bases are TGTGCCACCAGTGATTTGCGGCGGACGCAGTTCTTC.

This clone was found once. This CDR3 is CAISESMTDTQYF. DNA for the CDR3: TGTGCCATCAGTGAGTCGATGACAGATACGCAGTATTTT. V gene TRBV10-3 combines with J gene TRBJ2-3, with D unresolved. V was pared by 0 bases and J by 3 bases, with 4 bases between. Germline V gene lookup returns CDR1 ENHRY and CDR2 SYGVKD. The CDR3 is 13 residues long.

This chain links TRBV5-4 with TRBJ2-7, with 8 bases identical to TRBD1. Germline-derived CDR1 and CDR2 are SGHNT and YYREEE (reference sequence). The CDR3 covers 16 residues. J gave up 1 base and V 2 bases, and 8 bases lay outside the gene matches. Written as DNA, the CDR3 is TGTGCCAGCAGCTTAATGGGACAGGTCTCATCCTACGAGCAGTACTTC. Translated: CASSLMGQVSSYEQYF.

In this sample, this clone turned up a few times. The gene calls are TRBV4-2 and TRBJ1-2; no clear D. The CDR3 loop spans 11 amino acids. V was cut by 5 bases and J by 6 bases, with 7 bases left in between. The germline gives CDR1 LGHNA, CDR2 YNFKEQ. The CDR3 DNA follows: TGTGCCAGCAGCGTCCATGATGGCTACACCTTC. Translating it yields CASSVHDGYTF.

The CDR3 here is CASSGQGTNYGYTF. In nucleotides, the CDR3 is TGTGCCAGCAGTGGACAGGGAACCAACTATGGCTACACCTTC. The rearrangement uses TRBV2 and TRBJ1-2; 7 nucleotides align to TRBD1. CDR1 is SNHLY, CDR2 FYNNEI, per germline. This CDR3 has 14 amino acids. V was clipped by 4 bases and J by 2 bases; unmatched bases: 4.

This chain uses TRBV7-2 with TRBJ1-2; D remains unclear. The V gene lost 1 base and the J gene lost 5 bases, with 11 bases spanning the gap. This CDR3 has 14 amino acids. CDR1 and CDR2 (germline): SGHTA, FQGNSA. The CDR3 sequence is CASSLGGEYYGYTF. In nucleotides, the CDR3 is TGTGCCAGCAGCTTAGGTGGGGAATATTATGGCTACACCTTC.

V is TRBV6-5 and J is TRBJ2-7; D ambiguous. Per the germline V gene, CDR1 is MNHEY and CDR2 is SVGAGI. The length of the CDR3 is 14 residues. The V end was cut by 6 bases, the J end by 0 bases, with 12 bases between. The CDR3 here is CASRTLLSSYEQYF. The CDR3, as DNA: TGTGCCAGCAGAACACTACTTTCCTCCTACGAGCAGTACTTC.

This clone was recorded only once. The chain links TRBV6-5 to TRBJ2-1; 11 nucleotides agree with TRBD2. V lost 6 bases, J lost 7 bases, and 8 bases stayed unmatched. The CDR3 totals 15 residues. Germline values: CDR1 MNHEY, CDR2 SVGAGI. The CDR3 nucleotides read TGTGCCAGCAGCCCACTAGCGGGGGTGACTAATGAGCAGTTCTTC. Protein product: CASSPLAGVTNEQFF.

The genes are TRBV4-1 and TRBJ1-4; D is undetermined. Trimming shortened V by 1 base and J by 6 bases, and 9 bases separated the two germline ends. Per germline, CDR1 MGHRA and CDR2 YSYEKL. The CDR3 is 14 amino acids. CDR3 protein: CASSQVEGYEKLFF. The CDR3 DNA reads TGCGCCAGCAGCCAAGTGGAGGGTTATGAAAAACTGTTTTTT.

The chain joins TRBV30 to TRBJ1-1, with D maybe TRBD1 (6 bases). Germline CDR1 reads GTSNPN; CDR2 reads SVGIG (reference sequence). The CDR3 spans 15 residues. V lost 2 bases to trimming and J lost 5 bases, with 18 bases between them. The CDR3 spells CAWSSGFQGQTEAFF. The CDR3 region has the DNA TGTGCCTGGAGTAGCGGGTTTCAGGGGCAGACTGAAGCTTTCTTT.